Listed here are 2 T cell receptor beta chains from one sample, sequenced in a study of T cells after yellow fever vaccination. MiXCR, applied by TCRdb to the 5' RACE reads, yields one record per CDR3 protein. The repertoire holds just over 250,000 distinct CDR3 sequences, with roughly 5.2% as singletons. The starting material was CD4+ T cells sorted from PBMCs, obtained on the day of the yellow fever booster vaccination. These receptors were obtained from a young man who received the YFV17D yellow fever vaccine.

The sample holds many counts of this clonotype. The rearrangement links TRBV20-1 to TRBJ2-7, with TRBD2 as a possible D gene (5 bases). This CDR3 is built from 14 residues. Trimming left V 0 bases short and J 0 bases short, with 9 bases between. CDR1 is DFQATT, CDR2 SNEGSKA, per germline (reference sequence). In DNA, the CDR3 is TGCAGTGCTAGAGAACCGGGGAGCTCCTACGAGCAGTACTTC. This sequence encodes CSAREPGSSYEQYF.

The J gene is TRBJ2-1, the V gene TRBV12-3 or TRBV12-4; D may be TRBD2 (6 bases). The CDR3 contains 13 residues. V was clipped by 6 bases and J by 8 bases, with 14 bases between them. CDR3 loop: CASSTRGKDEQFF. The DNA for the CDR3 is TGTGCCAGCAGCACCCGGGGGAAGGATGAGCAGTTCTTC.